The rows below give T cell receptor beta chains drawn from one sample of a study of OX40 agonist ivuxolimab in advanced cancers. Method: immunoSEQ multiplex PCR; TCRdb's copy keeps in-frame clones and lacks some. The sample lists just over 40,000 clones, more than 75% occurring once. The specimen was CD4+ or CD8+ T cells sorted from blood, collected in a trial of the OX40 agonist ivuxolimab. The source of these receptors is an adult with an advanced solid tumor such as melanoma, head and neck, liver or kidney cancer. CDR3s include the opening cysteine and the closing phenylalanine or tryptophan. A D gene is named only where the DNA matches it firmly. Clone size appears in some rows only: once, few, many, or a class for an expanded clone.

j_call v_call d_call cdr3_length clone_size cdr3_aa cdr3_nt
TRBJ1-6 TRBV5-4 . 16 . CASSLGGLHYNSPLHF TGTGCCAGCAGCTTGGGGGGACTGCACTATAATTCACCCCTCCACTTT
TRBJ1-4 TRBV7-8 . 14 . CASSSGATNEKLFF TGTGCCAGCAGCTCGGGAGCAACTAATGAAAAACTGTTTTTT
TRBJ1-4 TRBV5-4 . 17 . CASSQVVVTSTNEKLFF TGCGCCAGCAGCCAAGTAGTAGTGACCTCAACTAATGAAAAACTGTTTTTT
TRBJ1-6 TRBV28 . 13 . CASRNEQGSPLHF TGTGCCAGCAGAAATGAACAGGGCTCACCCCTCCACTTT
TRBJ1-4 TRBV2 . 12 . CASSLPNEKLFF TGTGCCAGCAGCCTACCTAATGAAAAACTGTTTTTT
TRBJ2-7 TRBV28 TRBD1 15 . CASSLSRDSTYEQYF TGTGCCAGCAGTTTATCTAGGGACAGCACCTACGAGCAGTACTTC
TRBJ1-2 TRBV6-5 . 14 few CASSYSTAGEGYTF TGTGCCAGCAGTTACTCGACGGCAGGGGAAGGCTACACCTTC
TRBJ1-3 TRBV9 . 14 . CASSVVPSGNTIYF TGTGCCAGCAGCGTTGTGCCCTCTGGAAACACCATATATTTT
TRBJ1-5 TRBV6-1 . 14 . CASSLQDSNQPQHF TGTGCCAGCAGTTTACAGGATAGCAATCAGCCCCAGCATTTT
TRBJ2-4 TRBV11-3 . 11 . CASTGVDIQYF TGTGCCAGTACGGGGGTAGACATTCAGTACTTC
TRBJ1-1 TRBV25-1 . 12 . CASSGPRDEAFF TGTGCCAGCAGTGGTCCAAGGGATGAAGCTTTCTTT
TRBJ2-1 TRBV9 . 15 . CASSPRLYSYNEQFF TGTGCCAGCAGCCCCCGGTTGTACTCCTACAATGAGCAGTTCTTC
TRBJ2-7 TRBV21-1 . 16 . CASSKRGTSGNNEQYF TGTGCCAGCAGCAAGCGGGGGACTAGCGGGAACAACGAGCAGTACTTC
TRBJ1-6 TRBV11-1 TRBD1 15 . CASSLQGGSNSPLHF TGTGCCAGCAGCTTACAGGGGGGAAGTAATTCACCCCTCCACTTT
TRBJ1-2 TRBV5-6 . 15 . CASSLVALQGYGYTF TGTGCCAGCAGCTTGGTGGCGTTGCAGGGCTATGGCTACACCTTC
TRBJ1-5 TRBV28 . 16 . CASSPPGSGGNQPQHF TGTGCCAGCAGTCCCCCGGGTAGCGGGGGCAATCAGCCCCAGCATTTT
TRBJ1-4 TRBV27 . 12 . CASSRGVGKLFF TGTGCCAGCAGTCGGGGGGTGGGAAAACTGTTTTTT
TRBJ2-3 TRBV11-2 . 17 few CASSLGGPATSTDTQYF TGTGCCAGCAGCTTAGGGGGTCCCGCGACTAGCACAGATACGCAGTATTTT
TRBJ2-7 TRBV27 TRBD1 13 . CASKKTGTVEQYF TGTGCCAGTAAAAAGACAGGGACCGTCGAGCAGTACTTC
TRBJ2-7 TRBV6-6 TRBD2 13 . CASLERDRYEQYF TGTGCCAGCCTAGAGCGGGACCGCTACGAGCAGTACTTC
TRBJ1-5 TRBV6-1 . 15 . CATKPGEVAGQPQHF TGTGCCACCAAACCCGGCGAGGTGGCTGGTCAGCCCCAGCATTTT
TRBJ1-1 TRBV5-1 . 15 . CASSLWGGANTEAFF TGCGCCAGCAGCTTGTGGGGGGGTGCCAACACTGAAGCTTTCTTT
TRBJ1-2 TRBV19 . 13 . CASSQGLLYGYTF TGTGCCAGTAGTCAGGGGCTGCTCTATGGCTACACCTTC